The T cell receptor beta chain under discussion was sequenced for a study of cytomegalovirus exposure and HLA in healthy donors. At the level of the study: One earlier analysis, a look at 150 million to 200 million T cells, found some 120 million unique TCR beta sequences. Notes on the study in general: Fewer N-insertions (relative to the roughly 630-donor mean) were reportedly seen in an Asian-associated ancestry cluster in a later analysis. Later, TCR association rates were found to vary by HLA locus, highest for DRB1 and lowest for HLA-C.

V was cut by 1 base and J by 4 bases, with 14 bases left in between. CDR3 size: 15 residues. CDR1 is LNHDA and CDR2 is SQIVND in the germline V gene (reference sequence). As to this clone: Its cognate antigen is unknown.

Healthy people donating bone marrow made up the donors. Researchers ran the PCR with 60 Vbeta and 13 Jbeta primers. Assay: immunoSEQ multiplex PCR; the TCRdb copy retains only in-frame clones and omits some. The table has 150,000 or so clones, roughly 77% seen once. This clonotype was sampled from a man under 40 in good health and CMV-seropositive. The chain is built from TRBV19 and TRBJ2-7; no firm D call. The source material was PBMCs. CDR3 loop: CASSIVLVGDYEQYF. Written as DNA, the CDR3 is TGTGCCAGTAGTATAGTCCTAGTGGGTGATTACGAGCAGTACTTC.